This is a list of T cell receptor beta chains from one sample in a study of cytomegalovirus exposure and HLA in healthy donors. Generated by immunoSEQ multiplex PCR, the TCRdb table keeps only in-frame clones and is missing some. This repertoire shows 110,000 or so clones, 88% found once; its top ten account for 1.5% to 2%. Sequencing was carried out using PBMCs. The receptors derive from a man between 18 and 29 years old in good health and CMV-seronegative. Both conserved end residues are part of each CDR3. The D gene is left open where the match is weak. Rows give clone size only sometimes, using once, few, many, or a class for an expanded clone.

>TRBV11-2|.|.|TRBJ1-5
TGTGCCAGCAGCCCCTCGACAGATAGCAATCAGCCCCAGCATTTT
CASSPSTDSNQPQHF
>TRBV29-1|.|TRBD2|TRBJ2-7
TGCAGCGTCCTCACTAGCGGGAGTTACGAGCAGTACTTC
CSVLTSGSYEQYF
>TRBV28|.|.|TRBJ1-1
TGTGCCAGCAGTCTTGGGACAATTAGGTTTGACACTGAAGCTTTCTTT
CASSLGTIRFDTEAFF
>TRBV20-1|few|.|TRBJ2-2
TGCCGCACGGGAAACACCGGGGAGCTGTTTTTT
CRTGNTGELFF
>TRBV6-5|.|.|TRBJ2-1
TGTGCCAGCAGTTACCTAGGCGCCGATGAGCAGTTCTTC
CASSYLGADEQFF
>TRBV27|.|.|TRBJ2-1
TGTGCCACCTCCCGCGGGGTCTTGGGGTACAATGAGCAGTTCTTC
CATSRGVLGYNEQFF
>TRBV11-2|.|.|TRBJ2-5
TGTGCCAGCAGAAATCTAGTAAAAGAGACCCAGTACTTC
CASRNLVKETQYF
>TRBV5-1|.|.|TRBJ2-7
TGCGCCAGCAGCTTTAACTGGACTCCTAACTACGAGCAGTACTTC
CASSFNWTPNYEQYF
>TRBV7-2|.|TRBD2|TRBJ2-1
TGTGCCAGCGGATACAAGCGGGGACCCTCCTACAATGAGCAGTTCTTC
CASGYKRGPSYNEQFF
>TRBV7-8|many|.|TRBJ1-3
TGTGCCAGCACCTCACAGGACGGCAGCTCTGGAAACACCATATATTTT
CASTSQDGSSGNTIYF
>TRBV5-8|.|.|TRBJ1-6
TGTGCCAGCAGCTTGGTTAGCCGGCGGGATTCACCCCTCCACTTT
CASSLVSRRDSPLHF
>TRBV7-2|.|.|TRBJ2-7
TGTGCCAGCAGCTTAGGTGCCACAGACTACGAGCAGTACTTC
CASSLGATDYEQYF
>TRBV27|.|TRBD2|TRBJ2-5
TGTGCCAGCAGTTCTCCTAGCGGGGGGATTGATGAGACCCAGTACTTC
CASSSPSGGIDETQYF
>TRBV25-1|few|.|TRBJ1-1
TGTGCCAGCAGTGAATCGAGGCCGGATAACACTGAAGCTTTCTTT
CASSESRPDNTEAFF
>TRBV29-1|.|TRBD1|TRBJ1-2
TGCAGCGTTGATCCAGGGGGCCGGGATGGCTACACCTTC
CSVDPGGRDGYTF
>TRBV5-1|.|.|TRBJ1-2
TGCGCCAGCAGCGAAACAGGAGAAGCCCCCTATGGCTACACCTTC
CASSETGEAPYGYTF
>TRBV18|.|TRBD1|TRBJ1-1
TGTGCCAGCTCAGTTTCAGGGGGTAGTCGTACTGAAGCTTTCTTT
CASSVSGGSRTEAFF
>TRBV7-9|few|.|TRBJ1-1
TGTGCCAGCAGCCTCGGACGGGGAGCTTTCTTT
CASSLGRGAFF